This TCR beta chain was recovered during a study of vaccination effects on CD4 cells after COVID-19. The CDR3 extends over 15 amino acids. The trim removed 4 bases at V and 9 bases at J, leaving 12 bases unmatched. Germline CDR1 SNHLY, CDR2 FYNNEI. Repertoires were generated with immunoSEQ multiplex PCR, while TCRdb's copy carries only in-frame clones and drops some. The table lists 50,000 to 65,000 clones, around 86% of them singletons, with 2.4% in the top ten. Notes on the study in general: In healthy vaccinees, only 1 of 255 vaccine-induced clones cross-reacted with common cold coronaviruses.

ViraFEST expansion of antigen-specific CD4+ T cells with viral peptide pools preceded sequencing. Culturing for more than eight days preceded CD4+ T cell isolation. Comment on this clone: The antigen is undetermined.

Sequences were derived from CD4+ T cells from PBMCs cultured with HCoV-229E spike peptides, sampled before COVID-19 vaccination. The TCR originated in a human donor who received a COVID-19 vaccine. The V call is TRBV2, the J call TRBJ1-5, with 7 nucleotides matching TRBD1. In nucleotides, the CDR3 is TGTGCCAGCAGTGGGGAGGGGGCTACACTGTCGCCCCAGCATTTT. Translation: CASSGEGATLSPQHF.